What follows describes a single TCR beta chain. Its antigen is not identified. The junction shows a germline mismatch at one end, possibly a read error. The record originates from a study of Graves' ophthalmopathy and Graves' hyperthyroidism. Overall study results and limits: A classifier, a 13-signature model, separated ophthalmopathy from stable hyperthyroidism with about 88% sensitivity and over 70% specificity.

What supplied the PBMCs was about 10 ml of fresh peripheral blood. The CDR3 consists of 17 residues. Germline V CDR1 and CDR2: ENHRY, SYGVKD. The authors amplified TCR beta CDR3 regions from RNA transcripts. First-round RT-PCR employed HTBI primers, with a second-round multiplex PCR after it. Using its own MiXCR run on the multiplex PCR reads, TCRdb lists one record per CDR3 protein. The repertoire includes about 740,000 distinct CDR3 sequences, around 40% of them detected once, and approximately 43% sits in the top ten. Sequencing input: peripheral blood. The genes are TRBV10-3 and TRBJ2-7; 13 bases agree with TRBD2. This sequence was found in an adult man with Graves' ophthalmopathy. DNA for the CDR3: TGTGCCAGCAGTGTGGCAGGGACTAGCGGGACCTCCTACGAGCAGTACTTC. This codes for CASSVAGTSGTSYEQYF.